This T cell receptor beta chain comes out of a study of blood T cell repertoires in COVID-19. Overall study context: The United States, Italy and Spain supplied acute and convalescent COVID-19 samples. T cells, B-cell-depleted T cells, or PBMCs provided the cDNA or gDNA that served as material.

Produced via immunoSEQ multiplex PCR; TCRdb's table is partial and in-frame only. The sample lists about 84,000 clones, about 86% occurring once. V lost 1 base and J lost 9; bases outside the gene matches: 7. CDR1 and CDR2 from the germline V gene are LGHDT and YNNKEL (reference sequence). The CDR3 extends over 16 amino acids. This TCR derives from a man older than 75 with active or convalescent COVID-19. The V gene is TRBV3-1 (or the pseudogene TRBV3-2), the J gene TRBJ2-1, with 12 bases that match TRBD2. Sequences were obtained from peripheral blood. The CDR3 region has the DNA TGTGCCAGCAGCCAAGCTCCGGGACTAGCGGGTACTGAGCAGTTCTTC. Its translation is CASSQAPGLAGTEQFF.